Below, one T cell receptor beta chain is given with its context. V was cut by 8 bases and J by 4 bases, with 14 bases left in between. Germline-derived CDR1 and CDR2 are LNHDA and SQIVND (reference sequence). The CDR3 has 14 amino acids. This record comes from a study of sequential checkpoint blockade in melanoma. Study background: Patients were randomized 1:1 to nivolumab-then-ipilimumab or ipilimumab-then-nivolumab first-line. After both sequences, patients received maintenance nivolumab.

Treatment meaning: randomized to nivolumab then ipilimumab (arm A) or the reverse (arm B). Patients had received no earlier DNA-damaging chemotherapy. From thawed PBMCs, live CD3+CD8+ cells negative for CD19 and CD56 were sorted. Assay: immunoSEQ multiplex PCR; the TCRdb copy retains only in-frame clones and omits some. This sample has about 13,000 clones; around 80% occur once, and the top ten carry about 30%. This receptor was obtained from a human donor with melanoma. V gene TRBV19 combines with J gene TRBJ2-2; D possibly corresponds to TRBD2 (6 bases). Material: CD8+ T cells sorted from blood (inferred from file names), obtained from a patient given nivolumab and ipilimumab in sequence. CDR3: CASWGVRTTGELFF. The CDR3 bases are TGTGCCAGTTGGGGGGTGAGGACCACCGGGGAGCTGTTTTTT.